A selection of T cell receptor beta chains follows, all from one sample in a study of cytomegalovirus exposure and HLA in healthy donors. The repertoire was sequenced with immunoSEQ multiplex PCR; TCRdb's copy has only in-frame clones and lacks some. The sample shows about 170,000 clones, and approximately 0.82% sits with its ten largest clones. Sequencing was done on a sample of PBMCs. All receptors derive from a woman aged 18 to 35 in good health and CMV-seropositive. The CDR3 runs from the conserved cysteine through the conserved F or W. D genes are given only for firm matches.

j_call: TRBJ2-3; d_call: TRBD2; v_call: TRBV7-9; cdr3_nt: TGTGCCAGCATCCGACCTCGCGGGGGAGAAGCAGATACGCAGTATTTT; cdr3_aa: CASIRPRGGEADTQYF
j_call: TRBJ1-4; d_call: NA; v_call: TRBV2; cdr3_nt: TGTGCCAGCAGTGAGCCTAGGGAGAGGGAAAAACTGTTTTTT; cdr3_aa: CASSEPREREKLFF
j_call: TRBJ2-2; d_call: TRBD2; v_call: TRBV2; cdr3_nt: TGTGCCAGCAGTGAATCTAGCGGGAACACCGGGGAGCTGTTTTTT; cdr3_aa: CASSESSGNTGELFF
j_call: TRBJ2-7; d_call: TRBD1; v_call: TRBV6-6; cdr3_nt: TGTGCCAGCAGTTTCACCACAGGGGGCACCTACGAGCAGTACTTC; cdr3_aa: CASSFTTGGTYEQYF
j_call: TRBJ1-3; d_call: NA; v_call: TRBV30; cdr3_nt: TGTGCCTGGAGTGTACGGTTCTCTGGAAACACCATATATTTT; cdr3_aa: CAWSVRFSGNTIYF
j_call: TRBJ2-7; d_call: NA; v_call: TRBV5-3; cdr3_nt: TGTGCCAGAAGCTTAGCGGTAGGCTCCTACGAGCAGTACTTC; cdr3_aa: CARSLAVGSYEQYF
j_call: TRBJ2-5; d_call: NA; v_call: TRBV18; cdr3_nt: TGTGCCAGCTCACCTAGCCCCCAAGAGACCCAGTACTTC; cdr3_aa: CASSPSPQETQYF
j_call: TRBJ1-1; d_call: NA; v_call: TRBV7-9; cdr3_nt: TGTGCCAGCAGTGTGCGCGGCCGCGTGAACACTGAAGCTTTCTTT; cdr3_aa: CASSVRGRVNTEAFF
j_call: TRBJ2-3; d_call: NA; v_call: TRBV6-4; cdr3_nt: TGTGCCAGCAGTGACTCGACTAGGTCGGCGCAGTATTTT; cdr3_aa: CASSDSTRSAQYF
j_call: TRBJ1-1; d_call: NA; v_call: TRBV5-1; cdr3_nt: TGCGCCAGCAGCGCACAGGGGAACACTGAAGCTTTCTTT; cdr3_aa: CASSAQGNTEAFF
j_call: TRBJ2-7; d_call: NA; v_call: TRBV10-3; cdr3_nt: TGTGCCATCAGTGAGGGACAGACCTACGAGCAGTACTTC; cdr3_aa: CAISEGQTYEQYF
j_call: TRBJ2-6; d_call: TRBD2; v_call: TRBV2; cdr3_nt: TGTGCCAGCGGCTTGCTAGCGGGAGCTGGCAACGTCCTGACTTTC; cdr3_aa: CASGLLAGAGNVLTF
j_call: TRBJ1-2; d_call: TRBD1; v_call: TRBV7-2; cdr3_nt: TGTGCCAGCAGCCGACAGGGTACTGGCTACACCTTC; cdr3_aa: CASSRQGTGYTF
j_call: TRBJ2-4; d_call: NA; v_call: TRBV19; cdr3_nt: TGTGCCAGTAGTATTCCCGGACTCCCCCATCCGTACTTC; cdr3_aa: CASSIPGLPHPYF
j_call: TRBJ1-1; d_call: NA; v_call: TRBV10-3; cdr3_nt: TGTGCCATCAGGTCTCCGGGGGCTGAAGCTTTCTTT; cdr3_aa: CAIRSPGAEAFF
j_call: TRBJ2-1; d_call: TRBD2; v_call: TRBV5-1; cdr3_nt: TGCGCCAGCAGCCCGACTAGCACGAACTACAATGAGCAGTTCTTC; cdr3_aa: CASSPTSTNYNEQFF
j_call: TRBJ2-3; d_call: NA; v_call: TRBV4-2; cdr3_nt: TGTGCCAGCAGCCAAGAGGGGGCCGATACAGATACGCAGTATTTT; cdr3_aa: CASSQEGADTDTQYF
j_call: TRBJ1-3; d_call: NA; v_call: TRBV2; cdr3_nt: TGTGCCAGCAGTGCCCGAGAGGGAGTCTCTGGAAACACCATATATTTT; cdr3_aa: CASSAREGVSGNTIYF
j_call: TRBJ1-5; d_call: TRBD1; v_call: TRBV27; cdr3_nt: TGTGCCAGCAGTACAACAGGGGGCGCTTGGCAGCCCCAGCATTTT; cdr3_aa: CASSTTGGAWQPQHF
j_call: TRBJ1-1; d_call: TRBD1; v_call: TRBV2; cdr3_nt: TGTGCCAATCGGCGGACAGGGGAAGCTTTCTTT; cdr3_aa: CANRRTGEAFF
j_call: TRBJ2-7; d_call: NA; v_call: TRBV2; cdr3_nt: TGTGCCAGCAGTGAATACAGGGCGGGTGAGCAGTACTTC; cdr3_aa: CASSEYRAGEQYF